This TCR beta chain was profiled in a study of glioma-infiltrating T cells after dendritic cell vaccination (dated by TCRdb to 2015 to 2016). Regarding the complete study: A cohort of approximately 15 glioblastoma patients from Phase I and II dendritic cell vaccination trials was included, of whom 9 were newly diagnosed and 6 had recurrent disease. Survival after dendritic cell vaccination was correlated with TCR sequencing metrics, including TIL content and tumor-blood repertoire overlap. Each patient was given three intradermal dendritic cell vaccine injections, spaced two weeks apart, in the arm below the axilla. Between the early 2000s and the early 2010s, the patients were given dendritic cell vaccination pulsed with autologous tumor lysate. The vaccine was prepared from monocyte-derived dendritic cells that were cultured for roughly seven days with IL-4 and GM-CSF and then pulsed overnight with autologous tumor lysate. In glioblastoma patients vaccinated with dendritic cells, deep sequencing of TCR beta CDR3 regions served to measure tumor-infiltrating lymphocyte content and to compare repertoires between tumor and blood. Results the study describes overall, beyond this receptor: Longer time to progression and overall survival after dendritic cell vaccination were predicted by higher estimated pretreatment TIL content. The cohort was small and heterogeneous, few patients had complete blood and tumor sets, and even fewer had initial-recurrent tumor pairs. TCR clonality showed no direct relationship with survival, which suggests that a diverse polyclonal response may matter. The response model built on TCR overlap across three groups was characterized as speculative, with prospective validation still needed.

To be selected, patients needed enough residual fresh-frozen tumor tissue and more than two years of available survival data. Molecular status otherwise varied across the glioblastoma patients, but none of them carried an isocitrate dehydrogenase mutation. PBMC collection took place before vaccination, two weeks after the third vaccination, and at tumor progression if progression occurred. The Qiagen DNeasy Blood extraction Kit was used for extraction of genomic DNA. The germline V gene (reference sequence) sets CDR1 to SEHNR and CDR2 to FQNEAQ. The CDR3 has 14 amino acids, counting the end cysteine and phenylalanine. Just the 42-base CDR3 DNA is kept, in frame starting at base 1. Deletion took 3 bases off V and 6 bases off J, with a span of 13 bases between the germline ends. TCRB CDR3 regions were amplified from about 1.9 ug genomic DNA, or all available DNA if less, using the immunoSEQ assay. Multiplex PCR used 60 forward primers for TCR V beta segments and 13 reverse primers for J beta segments. Synthetic control templates were spiked into each sample at limiting dilution to estimate reads per starting template. The Illumina HiSeq System generated 87 bp sequencing reads. As for the original processing: PCR and sequencing errors were removed by a nearest neighbor algorithm that merged closely related sequences. TCR overlap was measured as the percentage of unique tumor TCR beta sequences that were also present in the peripheral blood of the same patient. The table was pulled from immuneACCESS by TCRdb, which kept in-frame rearrangements only. Such tables lose some clones; where checked, under half of the loss comes from unresolved V genes, and the rest has no known cause. V and J calls and clone size are as listed in that table; D and trimming were resolved from the DNA. In all, the sample holds tens of thousands of clones, and 79% of those were seen once. The ten most abundant clones make up under 40% of the sample.

In the case of this clone: Its antigen is unknown. Nothing much larger sits one base from this clone, and base qualities are not available.

In this chain, TRBV7-9 is recombined with TRBJ2-3, with a weak D call of TRBD2 (5 bases match). This TCR came from a human donor with glioblastoma. This material consisted of blood, taken before dendritic cell vaccination. The sequenced DNA is TGTGCCAGCAGCTTGGGAGCGCAATGGGATACGCAGTATTTT. It specifies CASSLGAQWDTQYF.